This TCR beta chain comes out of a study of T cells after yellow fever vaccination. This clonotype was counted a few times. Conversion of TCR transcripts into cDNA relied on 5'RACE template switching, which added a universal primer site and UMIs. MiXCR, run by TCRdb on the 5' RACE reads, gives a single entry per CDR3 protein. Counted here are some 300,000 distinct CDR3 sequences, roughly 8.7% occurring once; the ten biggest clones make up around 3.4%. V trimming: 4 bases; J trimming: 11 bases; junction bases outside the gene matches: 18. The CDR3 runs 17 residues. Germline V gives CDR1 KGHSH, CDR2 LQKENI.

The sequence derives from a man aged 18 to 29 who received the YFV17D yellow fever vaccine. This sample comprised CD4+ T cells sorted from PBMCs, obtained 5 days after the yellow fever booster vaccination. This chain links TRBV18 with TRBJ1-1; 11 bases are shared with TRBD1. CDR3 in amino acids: CASSLWTGGESIPFAFF. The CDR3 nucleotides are TGTGCCAGCTCACTTTGGACAGGGGGCGAATCGATCCCCTTCGCTTTCTTT.